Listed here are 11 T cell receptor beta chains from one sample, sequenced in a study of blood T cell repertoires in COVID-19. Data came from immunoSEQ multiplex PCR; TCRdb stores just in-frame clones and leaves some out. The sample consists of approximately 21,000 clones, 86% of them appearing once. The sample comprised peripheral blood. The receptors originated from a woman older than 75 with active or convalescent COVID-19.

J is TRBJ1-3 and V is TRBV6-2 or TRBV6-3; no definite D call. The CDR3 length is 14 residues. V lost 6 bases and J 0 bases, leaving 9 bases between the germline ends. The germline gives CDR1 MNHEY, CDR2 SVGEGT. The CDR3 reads CASSSVHSGNTIYF. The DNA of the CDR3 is TGTGCCAGCAGCAGCGTCCACTCTGGAAACACCATATATTTT.

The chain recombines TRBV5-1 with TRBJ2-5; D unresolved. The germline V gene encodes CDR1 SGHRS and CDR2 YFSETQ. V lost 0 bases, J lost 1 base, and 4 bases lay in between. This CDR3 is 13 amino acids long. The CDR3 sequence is CASSLDTQETQYF. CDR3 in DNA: TGCGCCAGCAGCTTGGACACCCAAGAGACCCAGTACTTC.

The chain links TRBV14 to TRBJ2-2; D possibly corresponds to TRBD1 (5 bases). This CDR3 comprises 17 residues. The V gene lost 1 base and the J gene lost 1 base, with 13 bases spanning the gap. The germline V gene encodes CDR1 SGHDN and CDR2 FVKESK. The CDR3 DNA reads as TGTGCCAGCAGCCAAGTTGGGCACAGGTTGAACACCGGGGAGCTGTTTTTT. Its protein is CASSQVGHRLNTGELFF.

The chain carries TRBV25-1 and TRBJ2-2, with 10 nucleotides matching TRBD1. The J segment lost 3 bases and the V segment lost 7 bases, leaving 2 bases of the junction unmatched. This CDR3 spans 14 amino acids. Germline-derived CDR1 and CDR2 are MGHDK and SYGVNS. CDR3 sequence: CASTGTGDTGELFF. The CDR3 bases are TGTGCCAGCACCGGGACAGGGGACACCGGGGAGCTGTTTTTT.

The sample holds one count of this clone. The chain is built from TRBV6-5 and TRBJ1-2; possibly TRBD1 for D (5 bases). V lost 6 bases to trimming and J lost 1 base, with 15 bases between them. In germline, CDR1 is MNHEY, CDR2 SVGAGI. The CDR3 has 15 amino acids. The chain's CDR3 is CASSPSGGINYGYTF. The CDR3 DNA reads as TGTGCCAGCAGCCCATCCGGGGGGATTAACTATGGCTACACCTTC.

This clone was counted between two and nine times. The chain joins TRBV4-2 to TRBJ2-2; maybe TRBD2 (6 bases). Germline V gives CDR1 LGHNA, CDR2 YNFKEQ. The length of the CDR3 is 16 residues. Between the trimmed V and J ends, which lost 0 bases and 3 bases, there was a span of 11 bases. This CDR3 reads CASSQDLREYTGELFF. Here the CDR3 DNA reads TGTGCCAGCAGCCAAGATCTCCGGGAGTACACCGGGGAGCTGTTTTTT.

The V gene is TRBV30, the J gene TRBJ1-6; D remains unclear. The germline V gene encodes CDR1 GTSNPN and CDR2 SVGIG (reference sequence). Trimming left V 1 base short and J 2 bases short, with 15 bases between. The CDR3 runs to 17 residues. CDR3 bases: TGTGCCTGGAGTGAGGGTCTGGGGAGCCCCTATAATTCACCCCTCCACTTT. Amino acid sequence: CAWSEGLGSPYNSPLHF.

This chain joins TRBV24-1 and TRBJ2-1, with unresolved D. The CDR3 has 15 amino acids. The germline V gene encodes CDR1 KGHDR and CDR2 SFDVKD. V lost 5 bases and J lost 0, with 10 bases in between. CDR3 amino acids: CATSGPTGSYNEQFF. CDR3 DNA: TGTGCCACCAGTGGCCCAACTGGCTCCTACAATGAGCAGTTCTTC.

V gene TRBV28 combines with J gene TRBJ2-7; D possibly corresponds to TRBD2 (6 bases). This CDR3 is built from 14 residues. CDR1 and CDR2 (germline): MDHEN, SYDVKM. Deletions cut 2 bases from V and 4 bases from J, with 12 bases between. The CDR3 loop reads CASSLRAGTYEQYF. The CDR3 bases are TGTGCCAGCAGTTTACGGGCAGGGACTTACGAGCAGTACTTC.

CDR3 residues: CATSGAIYSNQPQHF. The CDR3 region has the DNA TGTGCCACATCGGGTGCGATCTATAGCAATCAGCCCCAGCATTTT. V gene TRBV19 combines with J gene TRBJ1-5; no reliable D call. The CDR3 length is 15 residues. Trimming removed 10 bases at V and 0 bases at J, with 16 bases between. Germline V gene sequence: CDR1 LNHDA, CDR2 SQIVND (reference sequence). The full variable domain, completed using reference TRBV19 and TRBJ1-5, is DGGITQSPKYLFRKEGQNVTLSCEQNLNHDAMYWYRQDPGQGLRLIYYSQIVNDFQKGDIAEGYSVSREKKESFPLTVTSAQKNPTAFYLCATSGAIYSNQPQHFGDGTRLSIL.

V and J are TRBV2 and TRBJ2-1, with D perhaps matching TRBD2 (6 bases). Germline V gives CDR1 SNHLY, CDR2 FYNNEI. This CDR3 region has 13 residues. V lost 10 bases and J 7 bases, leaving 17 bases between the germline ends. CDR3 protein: CATQTGVSNEQFF. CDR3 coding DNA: TGTGCCACTCAGACGGGAGTGTCAAATGAGCAGTTCTTC.